Here is one T cell receptor (beta chain) with its context. The target antigen is unknown. The trim removed 4 bases at V and 6 bases at J, leaving 10 bases unmatched. The CDR3 covers 15 residues. CDR1 is SEHNR and CDR2 is FQNEAQ in the germline V gene (reference sequence). CD45RO negativity and positive selection for CCR7 defined naive CD8 cells, a population that excluded terminally differentiated effector memory CD45RA+ cells. This entry belongs to a study of shared clonotypes between healthy human individuals. Study-level points and caveats: Read depth was anticipated to influence clonotype sharing among donors.

Assay used: immunoSEQ multiplex PCR; TCRdb lists only in-frame clones, some missing. The sample holds about 2.2 million clones, about 93% seen once. This clonotype was obtained from a man between 18 and 29 years old in good health. Some clones in this sample may be carry-over from other donors' samples. Sequenced sample: naive CD8+ T cells from PBMCs. The V gene is TRBV7-9, the J gene TRBJ1-2, with TRBD1 matching over 8 bases. As DNA, the CDR3 is TGTGCCAGCAGCTCGCCTATTGACAGGGGTAATGGCTACACCTTC. Its protein is CASSSPIDRGNGYTF.